This TCR beta chain was identified during a study of blood T cells in healthy people across ages. Study-level results: A conclusive naive versus antigen-experienced comparison was prevented by the unsorted PBMCs.

From germline, CDR1 is MGHRA and CDR2 YSYEKL. This CDR3 comprises 15 residues. V lost 0 bases and J 2 bases, leaving 10 bases between the germline ends. It was with a sample-barcoded 5' primer and a J-beta primer mix that a second PCR of roughly 6 to 11 cycles was run. A single record per CDR3 protein comes from TCRdb applying MiXCR to the 5' RACE reads. The data contain approximately 290,000 distinct CDR3 sequences, less than 30% of them singletons. As concerns this clonotype: Antigen specificity is unknown.

The rearrangement joins TRBV4-1 to TRBJ2-5; D not resolved. The clonotype comes from a woman aged 70-85 years in good health. Sample: blood. The CDR3 DNA follows: TGCGCCAGCAGCCAAGATTTCACGCTACAAGAGACCCAGTACTTC. Its translation: CASSQDFTLQETQYF.